This TCR beta chain was captured in a study of T cell repertoires and Cas9 in healthy adults. Profiled with immunoSEQ multiplex PCR; TCRdb holds only in-frame clones, not every one. Of about 22,000 clones listed, about 90% are singletons. The receptor's source is a human donor in good health. Sequencing input: CD4+ effector T cells (CD127+, CD25-, CD137-, CD154-) from PBMCs; culture status not recorded.

CDR3 protein: CSEGGLDTEAFF. In DNA form, the CDR3 reads TGCAGCGAGGGGGGGTTGGACACTGAAGCTTTCTTT. V usage is TRBV29-1 and J usage is TRBJ1-1; a possible D gene is TRBD1 (6 bases). The CDR3 contains 12 residues. Deletions cut 7 bases from V and 3 bases from J, with 12 bases between. CDR1 and CDR2 (germline): SQVTM, ANQGSEA.